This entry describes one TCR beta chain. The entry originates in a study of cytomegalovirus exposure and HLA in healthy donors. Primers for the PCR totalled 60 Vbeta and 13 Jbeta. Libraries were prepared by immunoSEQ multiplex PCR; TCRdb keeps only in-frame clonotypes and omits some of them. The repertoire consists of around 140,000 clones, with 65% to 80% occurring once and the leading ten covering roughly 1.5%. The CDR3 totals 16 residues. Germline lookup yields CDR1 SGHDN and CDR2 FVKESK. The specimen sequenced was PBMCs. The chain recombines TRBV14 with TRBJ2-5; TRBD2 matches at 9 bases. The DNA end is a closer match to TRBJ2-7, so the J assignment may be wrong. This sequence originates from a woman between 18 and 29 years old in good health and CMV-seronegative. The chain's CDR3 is CASSSGRLSPCGEQYF. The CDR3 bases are TGTGCCAGCAGCAGCGGGAGGTTGTCCCCCTGTGGCGAGCAGTACTTC.